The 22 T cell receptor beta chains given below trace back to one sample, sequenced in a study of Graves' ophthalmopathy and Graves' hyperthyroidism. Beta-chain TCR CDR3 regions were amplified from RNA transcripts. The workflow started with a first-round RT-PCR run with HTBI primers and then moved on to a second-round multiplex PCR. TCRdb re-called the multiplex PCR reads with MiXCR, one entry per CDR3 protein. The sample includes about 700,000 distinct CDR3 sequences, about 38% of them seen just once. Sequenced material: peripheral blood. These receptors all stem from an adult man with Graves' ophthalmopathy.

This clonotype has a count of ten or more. The CDR3 coding sequence is TGCGCCAGCAGCGTCGGGTCTGGGGGACGGGGCGAGCAGTACTTC. As protein: CASSVGSGGRGEQYF. The rearrangement uses TRBV5-1 and TRBJ2-7, with D possibly called TRBD1 or TRBD2 (5 bases each). The CDR3 spans 15 residues. From germline, CDR1 is SGHRS and CDR2 YFSETQ. The ends were cut back, 4 bases at V and 6 bases at J, with 20 bases in the middle.

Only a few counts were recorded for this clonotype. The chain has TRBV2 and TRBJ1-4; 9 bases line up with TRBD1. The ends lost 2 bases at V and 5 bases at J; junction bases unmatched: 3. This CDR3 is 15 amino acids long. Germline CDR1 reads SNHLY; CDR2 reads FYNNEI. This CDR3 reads CASSERGQGNEKLFF. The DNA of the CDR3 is TGTGCCAGCAGTGAACGGGGACAGGGCAATGAAAAACTGTTTTTT.

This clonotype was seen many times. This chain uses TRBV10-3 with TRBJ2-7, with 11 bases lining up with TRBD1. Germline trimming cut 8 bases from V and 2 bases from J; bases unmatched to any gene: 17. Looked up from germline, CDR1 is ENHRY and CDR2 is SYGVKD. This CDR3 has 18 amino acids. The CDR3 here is CAIGVGDRGAIGTYEQYF. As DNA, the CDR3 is TGTGCCATCGGGGTAGGGGACAGGGGGGCAATCGGCACCTACGAGCAGTACTTC.

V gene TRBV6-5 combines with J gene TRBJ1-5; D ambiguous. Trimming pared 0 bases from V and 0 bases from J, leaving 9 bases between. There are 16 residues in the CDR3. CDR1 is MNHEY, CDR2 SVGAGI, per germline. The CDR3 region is CASSYSPQYSNQPQHF. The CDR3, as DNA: TGTGCCAGCAGTTACTCCCCGCAGTATAGCAATCAGCCCCAGCATTTT.

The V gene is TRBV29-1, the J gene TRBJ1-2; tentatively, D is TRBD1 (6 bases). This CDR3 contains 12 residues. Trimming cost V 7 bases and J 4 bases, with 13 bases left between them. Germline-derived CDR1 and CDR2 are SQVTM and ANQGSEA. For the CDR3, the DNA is TGCAGCGCGACAGGAGGGGGCTATGGCTACACCTTC. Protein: CSATGGGYGYTF.

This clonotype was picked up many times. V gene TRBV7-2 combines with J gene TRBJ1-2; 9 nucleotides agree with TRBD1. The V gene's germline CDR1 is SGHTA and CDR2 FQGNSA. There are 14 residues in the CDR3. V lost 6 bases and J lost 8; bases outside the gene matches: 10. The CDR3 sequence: CASRIQYRGQGYTF. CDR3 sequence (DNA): TGTGCCAGCAGGATACAATACAGGGGGCAAGGCTACACCTTC.

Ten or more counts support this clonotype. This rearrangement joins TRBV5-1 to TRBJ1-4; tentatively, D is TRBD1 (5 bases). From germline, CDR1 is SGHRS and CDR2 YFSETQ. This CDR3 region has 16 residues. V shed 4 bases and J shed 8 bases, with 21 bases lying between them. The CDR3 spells CASSGGSTPEGEKLFF. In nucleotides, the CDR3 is TGCGCCAGCAGCGGAGGTAGCACACCTGAGGGGGAAAAACTGTTTTTT.

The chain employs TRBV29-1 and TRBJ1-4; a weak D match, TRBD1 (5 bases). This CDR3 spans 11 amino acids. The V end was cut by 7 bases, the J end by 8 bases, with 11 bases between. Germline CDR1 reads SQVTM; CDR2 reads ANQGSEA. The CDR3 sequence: CSASGVEKLFF. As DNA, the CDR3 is TGCAGCGCTTCGGGGGTCGAAAAACTGTTTTTT.

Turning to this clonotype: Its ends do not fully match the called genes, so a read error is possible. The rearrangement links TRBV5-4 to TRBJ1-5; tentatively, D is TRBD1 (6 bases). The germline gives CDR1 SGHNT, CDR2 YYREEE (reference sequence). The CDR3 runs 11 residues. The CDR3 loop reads CAGGLSGATGF. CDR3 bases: TGTGCCGGAGGATTGAGCGGGGCCACAGGGTTT.

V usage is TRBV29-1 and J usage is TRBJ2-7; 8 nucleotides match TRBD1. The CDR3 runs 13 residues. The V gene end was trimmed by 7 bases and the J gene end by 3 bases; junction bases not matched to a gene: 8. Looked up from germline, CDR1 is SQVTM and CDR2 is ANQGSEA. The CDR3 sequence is CSAGQGNGYEQYF. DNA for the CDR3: TGCAGCGCTGGACAGGGTAATGGCTACGAGCAGTACTTC.

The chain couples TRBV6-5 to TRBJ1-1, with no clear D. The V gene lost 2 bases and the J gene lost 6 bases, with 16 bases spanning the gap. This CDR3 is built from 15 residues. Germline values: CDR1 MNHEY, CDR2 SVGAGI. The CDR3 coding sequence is TGTGCCAGCAGTTACACTCCCTCGGGAGTGGCTGAAGCTTTCTTT. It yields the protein CASSYTPSGVAEAFF.

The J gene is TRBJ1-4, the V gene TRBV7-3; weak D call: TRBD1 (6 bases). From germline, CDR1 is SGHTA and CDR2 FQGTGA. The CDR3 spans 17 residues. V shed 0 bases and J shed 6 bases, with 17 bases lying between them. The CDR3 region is CASSLTGRGAEDEKLFF. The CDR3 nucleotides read TGTGCCAGCAGCTTAACGGGCCGGGGGGCAGAGGATGAAAAACTGTTTTTT.

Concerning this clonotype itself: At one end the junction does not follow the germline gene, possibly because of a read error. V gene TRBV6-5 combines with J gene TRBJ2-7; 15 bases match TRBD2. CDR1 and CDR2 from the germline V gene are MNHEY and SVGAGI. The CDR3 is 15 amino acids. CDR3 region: CASSYGTSGRRERYF. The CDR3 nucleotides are TGTGCCAGCAGTTACGGGACTAGCGGGAGGAGAGAGCGGTACTTC.

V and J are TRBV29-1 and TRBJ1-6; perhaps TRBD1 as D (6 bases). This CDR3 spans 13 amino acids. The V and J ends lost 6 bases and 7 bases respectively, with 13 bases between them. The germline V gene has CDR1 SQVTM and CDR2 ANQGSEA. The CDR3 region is CSVSGAGNSPLHF. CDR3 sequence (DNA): TGCAGCGTCTCAGGGGCAGGGAATTCACCCCTCCACTTT.

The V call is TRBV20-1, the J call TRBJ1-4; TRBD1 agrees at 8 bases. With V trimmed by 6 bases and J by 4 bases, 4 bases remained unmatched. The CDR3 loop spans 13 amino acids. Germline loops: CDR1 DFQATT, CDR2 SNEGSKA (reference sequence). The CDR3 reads CSAGQGLNEKLFF. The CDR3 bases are TGCAGTGCCGGACAGGGCCTTAATGAAAAACTGTTTTTT.

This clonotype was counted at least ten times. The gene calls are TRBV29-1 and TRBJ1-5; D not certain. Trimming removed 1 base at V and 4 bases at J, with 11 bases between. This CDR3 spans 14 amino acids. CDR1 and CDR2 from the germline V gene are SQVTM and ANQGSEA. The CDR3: CSVEVGGENQPQHF. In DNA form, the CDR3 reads TGCAGCGTTGAAGTAGGCGGTGAAAATCAGCCCCAGCATTTT.

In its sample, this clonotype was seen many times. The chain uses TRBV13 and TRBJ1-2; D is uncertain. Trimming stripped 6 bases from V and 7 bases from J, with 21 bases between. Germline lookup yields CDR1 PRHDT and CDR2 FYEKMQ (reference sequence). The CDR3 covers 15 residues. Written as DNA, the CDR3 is TGTGCCAGCAGTTTACTCCGACCGGTCTCGGGTGGCTACACCTTC. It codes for CASSLLRPVSGGYTF.

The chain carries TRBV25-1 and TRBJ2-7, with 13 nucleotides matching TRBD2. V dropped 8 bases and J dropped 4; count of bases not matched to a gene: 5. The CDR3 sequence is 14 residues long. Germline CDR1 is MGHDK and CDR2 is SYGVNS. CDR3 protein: CASAGLAGTYEQYF. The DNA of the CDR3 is TGTGCCAGCGCGGGACTAGCGGGAACGTACGAGCAGTACTTC.

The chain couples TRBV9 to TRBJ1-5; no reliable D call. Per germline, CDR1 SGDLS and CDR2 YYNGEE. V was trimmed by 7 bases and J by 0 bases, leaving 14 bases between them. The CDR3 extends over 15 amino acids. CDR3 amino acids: CASRAAGYSNQPQHF. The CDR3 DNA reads TGTGCCAGCCGGGCGGCCGGGTATAGCAATCAGCCCCAGCATTTT.

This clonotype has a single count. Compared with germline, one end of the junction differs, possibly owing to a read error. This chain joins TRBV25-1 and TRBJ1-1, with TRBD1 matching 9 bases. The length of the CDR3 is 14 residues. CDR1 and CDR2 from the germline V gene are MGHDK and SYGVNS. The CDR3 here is CASTLEAGTGYFHF. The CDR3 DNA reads TGTGCCAGCACCCTGGAGGCGGGGACAGGGTATTTCCATTTT.

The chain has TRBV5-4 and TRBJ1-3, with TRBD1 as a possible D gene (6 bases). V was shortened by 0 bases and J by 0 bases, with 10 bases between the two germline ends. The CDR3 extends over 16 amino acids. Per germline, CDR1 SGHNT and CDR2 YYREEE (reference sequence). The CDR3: CASSLGQASSGNTIYF. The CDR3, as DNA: TGTGCCAGCAGCTTGGGACAGGCGAGCTCTGGAAACACCATATATTTT.

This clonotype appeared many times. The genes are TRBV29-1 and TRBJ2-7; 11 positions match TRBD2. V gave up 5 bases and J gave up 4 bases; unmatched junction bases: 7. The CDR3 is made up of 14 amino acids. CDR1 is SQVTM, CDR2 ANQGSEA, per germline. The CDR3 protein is CSVLPGTSGYEQYF. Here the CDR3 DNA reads TGCAGCGTTCTTCCCGGGACTAGCGGATACGAGCAGTACTTC.